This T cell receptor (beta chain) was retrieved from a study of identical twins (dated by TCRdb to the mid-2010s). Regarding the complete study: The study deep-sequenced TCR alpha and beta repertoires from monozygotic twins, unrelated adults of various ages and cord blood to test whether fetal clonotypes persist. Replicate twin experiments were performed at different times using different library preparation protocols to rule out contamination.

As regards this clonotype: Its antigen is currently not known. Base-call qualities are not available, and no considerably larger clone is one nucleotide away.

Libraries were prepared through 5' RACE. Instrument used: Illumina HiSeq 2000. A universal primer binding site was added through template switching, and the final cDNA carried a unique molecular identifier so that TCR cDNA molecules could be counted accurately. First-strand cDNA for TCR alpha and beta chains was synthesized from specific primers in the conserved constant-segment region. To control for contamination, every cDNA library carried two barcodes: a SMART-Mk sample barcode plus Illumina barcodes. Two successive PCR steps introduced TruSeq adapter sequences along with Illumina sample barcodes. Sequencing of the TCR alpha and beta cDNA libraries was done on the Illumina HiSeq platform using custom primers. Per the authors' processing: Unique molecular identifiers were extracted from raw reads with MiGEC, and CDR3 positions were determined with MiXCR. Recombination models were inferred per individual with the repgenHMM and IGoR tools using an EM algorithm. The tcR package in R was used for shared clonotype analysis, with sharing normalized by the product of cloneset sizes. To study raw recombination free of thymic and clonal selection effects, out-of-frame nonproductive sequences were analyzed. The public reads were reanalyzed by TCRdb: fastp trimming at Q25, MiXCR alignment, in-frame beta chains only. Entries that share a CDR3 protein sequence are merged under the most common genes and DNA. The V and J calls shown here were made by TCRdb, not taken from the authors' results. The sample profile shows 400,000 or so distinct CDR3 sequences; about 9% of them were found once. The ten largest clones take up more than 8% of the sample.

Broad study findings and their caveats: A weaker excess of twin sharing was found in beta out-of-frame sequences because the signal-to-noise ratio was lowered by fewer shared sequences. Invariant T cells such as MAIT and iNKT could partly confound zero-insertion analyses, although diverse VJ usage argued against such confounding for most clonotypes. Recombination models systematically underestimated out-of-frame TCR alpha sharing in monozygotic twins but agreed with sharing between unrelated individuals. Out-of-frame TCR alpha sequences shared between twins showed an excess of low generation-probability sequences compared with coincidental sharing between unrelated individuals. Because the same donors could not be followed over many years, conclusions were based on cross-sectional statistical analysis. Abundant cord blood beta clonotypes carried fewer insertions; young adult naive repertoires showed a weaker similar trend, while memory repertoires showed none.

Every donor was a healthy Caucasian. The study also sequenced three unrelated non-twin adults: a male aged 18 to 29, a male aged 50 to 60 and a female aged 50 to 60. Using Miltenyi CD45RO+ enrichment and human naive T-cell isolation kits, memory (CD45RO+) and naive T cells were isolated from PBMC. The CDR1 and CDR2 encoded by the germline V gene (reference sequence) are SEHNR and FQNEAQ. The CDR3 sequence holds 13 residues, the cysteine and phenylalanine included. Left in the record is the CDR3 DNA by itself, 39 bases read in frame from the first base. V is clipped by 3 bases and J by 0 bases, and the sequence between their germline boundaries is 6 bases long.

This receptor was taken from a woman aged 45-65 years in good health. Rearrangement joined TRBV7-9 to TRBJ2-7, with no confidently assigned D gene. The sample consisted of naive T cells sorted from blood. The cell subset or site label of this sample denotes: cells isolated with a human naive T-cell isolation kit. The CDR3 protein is CASSLFASYEQYF. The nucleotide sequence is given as TGTGCCAGCAGCTTGTTTGCCTCCTACGAGCAGTACTTC.